One and the same sample provided the 10 T cell receptor beta chains below, sequenced in a study of response to subunit inactivated influenza vaccine. One entry per CDR3 protein results from TCRdb running MiXCR on the RT-PCR reads. The data show approximately 500,000 distinct CDR3 sequences, with approximately 12% seen just once and less than 15% held by the top ten. The starting material was PBMCs from blood, obtained 45 days after vaccination. These receptors all stem from a man aged 50 to 60 who received an inactivated influenza vaccine.

The chain couples TRBV4-1 to TRBJ1-1; D gene ambiguous. Germline V CDR1 and CDR2: MGHRA, YSYEKL. Trimming pared 0 bases from V and 6 bases from J, leaving 11 bases between. CDR3 length: 14 residues. CDR3 region: CASSQEFGFAEAFF. CDR3 DNA sequence: TGCGCCAGCAGCCAAGAATTCGGGTTCGCTGAAGCTTTCTTT.

This clonotype was detected many times. V gene TRBV3-1 combines with J gene TRBJ1-5, with 9 bases that match TRBD1. The CDR3 contains 15 residues. CDR1 and CDR2 from the germline V gene are LGHDT and YNNKEL (reference sequence). V was clipped by 5 bases and J by 3 bases; unmatched bases: 5. Here the CDR3 reads CASSSGTGYNQPQHF. The CDR3 nucleotides read TGTGCCAGCAGCTCCGGGACAGGGTACAATCAGCCCCAGCATTTT.

V is TRBV6-5 and J is TRBJ2-7, with D tentatively TRBD1 (5 bases). Germline V gene sequence: CDR1 MNHEY, CDR2 SVGAGI. This CDR3 comprises 12 residues. The V end lost 5 bases, the J end lost 2 bases, and 7 bases lay between the germline ends. CDR3 coding DNA: TGTGCCAGCAGTGGGGCAGCCTACGAGCAGTACTTC. This encodes CASSGAAYEQYF.

V usage is TRBV7-2 and J usage is TRBJ2-6, with D possibly matching TRBD1 (5 bases). V was pared by 0 bases and J by 2 bases, with 8 bases between. CDR1 and CDR2 from the germline V gene are SGHTA and FQGNSA. The CDR3 runs 16 residues. CDR3 region: CASSLAGVPGANVLTF. In DNA form, the CDR3 reads TGTGCCAGCAGCTTAGCAGGGGTCCCTGGGGCCAACGTCCTGACTTTC.

CDR3 sequence: CASSYSGTRLAGNNEQFF. CDR3 coding DNA: TGTGCCAGCAGTTACTCTGGAACCCGACTAGCGGGAAACAATGAGCAGTTCTTC. The V and J genes are TRBV6-5 and TRBJ2-1, with TRBD2 identical over 11 bases. The CDR3 is 18 residues long. Germline V lookup: CDR1 MNHEY, CDR2 SVGAGI. Losses at the gene ends were 0 bases for V and 5 bases for J; bases not matched to a gene: 9.

This clonotype has just a few counts. This chain uses TRBV10-1 with TRBJ2-7; perhaps TRBD1 as D (5 bases). Trimming stripped 3 bases from V and 2 bases from J, with 11 bases between. Germline-derived CDR1 and CDR2 are WNHNN and SYGVQD (reference sequence). The CDR3 spans 14 residues. The CDR3 coding sequence is TGCGCCAGCAGTGATAAGGGCAGGGCCTACGAGCAGTACTTC. Translated, it gives CASSDKGRAYEQYF.

This clonotype was seen a few times. This chain joins TRBV12-3 or TRBV12-4 and TRBJ2-5; D gene unclear. Trimming removed 3 bases from V and 4 bases from J, with 12 bases in between. This CDR3 is built from 14 residues. The CDR3 coding sequence is TGTGCCAGCAGTTTGAGTGGGATAACAGAGACCCAGTACTTC. Translating gives CASSLSGITETQYF.

V usage is TRBV7-8 and J usage is TRBJ1-6; tentatively, D is TRBD1 (5 bases). Trimming took 0 bases from V and 10 from J, leaving 16 bases between them. Germline CDR1 and CDR2: SGHVS and FQNEAQ. CDR3 length equals 16 residues. The CDR3 spells CASSLAGAGSGSPLHF. For the CDR3, the DNA is TGTGCCAGCAGCTTAGCTGGGGCAGGGAGTGGCTCACCCCTCCACTTT.

At least ten counts were recorded for this clonotype. The V gene is TRBV6-5, the J gene TRBJ2-1; D not certain. The CDR3 runs to 17 residues. CDR1 is MNHEY, CDR2 SVGAGI, per germline. The V gene lost 4 bases and the J gene lost 0 bases, with 16 bases spanning the gap. The CDR3 region is CASSLGLSRSSYNEQFF. In nucleotides, the CDR3 is TGTGCCAGCAGTTTAGGCCTTAGCCGTAGCTCCTACAATGAGCAGTTCTTC.

The V gene is TRBV9, the J gene TRBJ2-5; D is tentatively TRBD1 or TRBD2 (5 bases each). This CDR3 has 14 amino acids. Germline CDR1 is SGDLS and CDR2 is YYNGEE. V shed 7 bases and J shed 2 bases, with 15 bases lying between them. CDR3 sequence (DNA): TGTGCCAGCCAACCGGGACCCCTGCAAGAGACCCAGTACTTC. It yields the protein CASQPGPLQETQYF.